Presented here are 28 T cell receptor beta chains from one specimen sequenced in a study of T cell responses to AZD1222 COVID-19 vaccine. Libraries were prepared by immunoSEQ multiplex PCR; TCRdb keeps only in-frame clonotypes and omits some of them. Of approximately 140,000 clones in the sample, approximately 90% were seen once. The source was peripheral blood, collected on day 0 of AZD1222 vaccination. These receptors came from an adult in good health.

The gene calls are TRBV19 and TRBJ2-1, with 7 nucleotides matching TRBD2. CDR3 size: 16 residues. J was trimmed by 3 bases and V by 1 base; bases with no gene match: 6. Germline V gene sequence: CDR1 LNHDA, CDR2 SQIVND (reference sequence). CDR3 sequence reads: CASSIGASGFYNEQFF. The CDR3, as DNA: TGTGCCAGTAGTATAGGGGCTAGCGGATTCTACAATGAGCAGTTCTTC.

The chain uses TRBV11-2 and TRBJ1-5; D may be TRBD1 (5 bases). With 1 base removed from V and 0 bases from J, the gap between germline ends came to 7 bases. The CDR3 is made up of 15 amino acids. Germline CDR1 is SGHAT and CDR2 is FQNNGV. DNA of the CDR3: TGTGCCAGCAGCTTAGGACAGTATAGCAATCAGCCCCAGCATTTT. Residues: CASSLGQYSNQPQHF.

The V gene is TRBV5-1, the J gene TRBJ2-7; D might be TRBD1 (5 bases). Trimming shortened V by 7 bases and J by 6 bases, and 11 bases separated the two germline ends. The CDR3 consists of 11 residues. Germline CDR1 is SGHRS and CDR2 is YFSETQ. CDR3 DNA sequence: TGCGCCAGCCGCGTTGGGGCCGAGCAGTACTTC. Protein product: CASRVGAEQYF.

The CDR3 coding sequence is TGTGCCAGCAGTGGAACCCCTAGCGGGCGTACAGATACGCAGTATTTT. Its protein is CASSGTPSGRTDTQYF. V gene TRBV6-4 combines with J gene TRBJ2-3; 8 nucleotides line up with TRBD2. Trimming cost V 4 bases and J 3 bases; bases outside gene matches: 9. The CDR3 covers 16 residues. CDR1 is MRHNA, CDR2 SNTAGT, per germline.

This sequence joins TRBV15 and TRBJ2-7; D tentatively reads TRBD1 or TRBD2 (5 bases each). The germline V gene encodes CDR1 LNHNV and CDR2 YYDKDF (reference sequence). The V end lost 1 base, the J end lost 6 bases, and 13 bases lay between the germline ends. The CDR3 length is 14 residues. The CDR3 loop reads CATSRGGTHVEQYF. DNA of the CDR3: TGTGCCACCAGCAGAGGTGGGACCCATGTCGAGCAGTACTTC.

The chain employs TRBV30 and TRBJ1-1, with 7 nucleotides matching TRBD1. There are 15 residues in the CDR3. With 1 base clipped from V and 10 bases from J, the junction kept 15 bases outside the gene matches. The germline gives CDR1 GTSNPN, CDR2 SVGIG (reference sequence). The CDR3 loop is CAWSGPGTALRVAFF. The CDR3 DNA reads as TGTGCCTGGAGTGGCCCCGGGACAGCCTTACGGGTAGCTTTCTTT.

The chain recombines TRBV19 with TRBJ1-6, with TRBD1 as a possible D gene (5 bases). Germline CDR1 is LNHDA and CDR2 is SQIVND (reference sequence). V shed 4 bases and J shed 8 bases, with 15 bases lying between them. This CDR3 comprises 15 residues. The CDR3, as DNA: TGTGCCAGTAGTACGGGACGGTTCACCTATTCACCCCTCCACTTT. Translation: CASSTGRFTYSPLHF. The full variable domain, completed using reference TRBV19 and TRBJ1-6, is DGGITQSPKYLFRKEGQNVTLSCEQNLNHDAMYWYRQDPGQGLRLIYYSQIVNDFQKGDIAEGYSVSREKKESFPLTVTSAQKNPTAFYLCASSTGRFTYSPLHFGNGTRLTVT.

The chain joins TRBV24-1 to TRBJ2-1; 12 nucleotides agree with TRBD2. The CDR3 runs to 17 residues. Trimming removed 1 base from V and 7 bases from J; junction bases left unmatched: 7. Germline V CDR1 and CDR2: KGHDR, SFDVKD. CDR3 loop: CATSDFVETSGGNEQFF. For the CDR3, the DNA is TGTGCCACCAGTGATTTCGTTGAGACTAGCGGGGGAAATGAGCAGTTCTTC.

This clone is a singleton in its sample. CDR3 protein: CASSQVVTGRWYF. CDR3 in DNA: TGTGCCAGCAGCCAAGTTGTAACCGGCCGCTGGTACTTC. The V gene is TRBV14, the J gene TRBJ2-7; D not resolved. CDR3 length: 13 amino acids. Germline loops: CDR1 SGHDN, CDR2 FVKESK. The V end was cut by 1 base, the J end by 12 bases, with 16 bases between.

V is TRBV6-1 and J is TRBJ2-5; tentatively, D is TRBD2 (6 bases). The CDR3 loop spans 15 amino acids. Per the germline V gene, CDR1 is MNHNS and CDR2 is SASEGT. V dropped 10 bases and J dropped 1 base, with 19 bases sitting between them. CDR3 region: CATITGEPGQETQYF. The CDR3 DNA reads as TGTGCCACCATAACGGGGGAGCCCGGCCAAGAGACCCAGTACTTC.

On this clone: At the DNA level, this CDR3 is encoded by other sequences in the same sample as well. The chain combines TRBV6-2 or TRBV6-3 with TRBJ2-3; possible D gene TRBD2, 5 bases. V was clipped by 0 bases and J by 1 base, with 8 bases between them. Germline lookup yields CDR1 MNHEY and CDR2 SVGEGT. The CDR3 runs to 15 residues. CDR3 nucleotide sequence: TGTGCCAGCAGTTACTCGAGCGGAGGCACAGATACGCAGTATTTT. It specifies CASSYSSGGTDTQYF.

This chain joins TRBV5-4 and TRBJ1-2; D unclear. Trimming stripped 3 bases from V and 3 bases from J, with 15 bases between. CDR1 is SGHNT, CDR2 YYREEE, per germline (reference sequence). CDR3 length: 15 residues. This CDR3 reads CASSSIDGNDYGYTF. The CDR3 nucleotides read TGTGCCAGCAGCTCCATCGACGGAAACGACTATGGCTACACCTTC.

The rearrangement joins TRBV5-1 to TRBJ1-2; TRBD1 matches at 9 bases. The junction had 12 bases not matched to a gene; V was cut back by 4 bases and J by 8 bases. Per the germline V gene, CDR1 is SGHRS and CDR2 is YFSETQ. CDR3 length: 15 residues. The CDR3 sequence is CASSTRDRDYGGYTF. As DNA, the CDR3 is TGCGCCAGCAGCACCCGGGACAGGGATTACGGCGGCTACACCTTC.

The chain joins TRBV28 to TRBJ1-5; no firm D call. The CDR3 is 18 amino acids. Trimming removed 6 bases at V and 0 bases at J, with 21 bases between. In germline, CDR1 is MDHEN, CDR2 SYDVKM. The CDR3 sequence is CASSTPTSQRLSNQPQHF. DNA of the CDR3: TGTGCCAGCAGCACCCCCACCTCACAGCGACTTAGCAATCAGCCCCAGCATTTT.

The chain is built from TRBV6-5 and TRBJ2-7; D unclear. The CDR3 runs to 15 residues. Germline V gene sequence: CDR1 MNHEY, CDR2 SVGAGI. V was shortened by 6 bases and J by 3 bases, with 18 bases between the two germline ends. CDR3 sequence: CASRRDNTGLYEQYF. The CDR3 nucleotides are TGTGCCAGCAGACGCGACAATACGGGCCTCTACGAGCAGTACTTC.

This chain's CDR3 is CAWSQDRSYGYTF. In DNA form, the CDR3 reads TGTGCCTGGAGTCAGGACAGGTCCTATGGCTACACCTTC. The J gene is TRBJ1-2, the V gene TRBV30, with 7 bases lining up with TRBD1. J gave up 4 bases and V 2 bases, and 4 bases lay outside the gene matches. The CDR3 contains 13 residues. Germline lookup yields CDR1 GTSNPN and CDR2 SVGIG (reference sequence). The full variable domain, its missing parts supplied by reference TRBV30 and TRBJ1-2, is SQTIHQWPATLVQPVGSPLSLECTVEGTSNPNLYWYRQAAGRGLQLLFYSVGIGQISSEVPQNLSASRPQDRQFILSSKKLLLSDSGFYLCAWSQDRSYGYTFGSGTRLTVV.

This rearrangement joins TRBV21-1 to TRBJ2-4; the table gives TRBD2 as D, unverified against the DNA. TRBV21-1 represents a pseudogene. The CDR3 has 19 residues. CDR3 nucleotides: TGTGCCAGCAGCAAAAAAGCTCTCTCGGTCGTCGCGGGAGTGACCATTCAGTACTTC. Encoded protein: CASSKKALSVVAGVTIQYF.

The J gene is TRBJ2-5, the V gene TRBV10-3, with 7 bases aligning to TRBD1. The ends lost 4 bases at V and 2 bases at J; junction bases unmatched: 4. Germline CDR1 is ENHRY and CDR2 is SYGVKD. The length of the CDR3 is 14 residues. DNA of the CDR3: TGTGCCATCAGTGCTGGGACAGAACAAGAGACCCAGTACTTC. It is translated as CAISAGTEQETQYF.

CDR3 sequence (DNA): TGTGCCAGCAGGGAGTTCAACTCTGGAAACACCATATATTTT. Its protein is CASREFNSGNTIYF. The chain uses TRBV28 and TRBJ1-3, with D hard to call. Germline lookup yields CDR1 MDHEN and CDR2 SYDVKM. The CDR3 spans 14 residues. V lost 6 bases and J 0 bases, leaving 9 bases between the germline ends.

This clone was detected once. The V call is TRBV28, the J call TRBJ1-1; maybe TRBD1 (6 bases). Germline V CDR1 and CDR2: MDHEN, SYDVKM. Between the trimmed V and J ends, which lost 6 bases and 1 base, there was a span of 18 bases. This CDR3 spans 16 amino acids. The CDR3 sequence: CASRPTIRGQNTEAFF. DNA of the CDR3: TGTGCCAGCAGGCCAACGATCAGGGGTCAGAACACTGAAGCTTTCTTT.

The chain recombines TRBV6-6 with TRBJ2-1; the D gene is possibly TRBD2 (6 bases). V lost 5 bases and J lost 0, with 17 bases in between. Per the germline V gene, CDR1 is MNHNY and CDR2 is SVGAGI (reference sequence). The CDR3 spans 17 residues. The CDR3 spells CASSPRDGTSSYNEQFF. The CDR3 DNA is TGTGCCAGCAGTCCGCGGGACGGAACGAGCTCCTACAATGAGCAGTTCTTC.

The J gene is TRBJ1-5, the V gene TRBV7-3; 10 bases line up with TRBD1. The V and J ends lost 5 bases and 0 bases, in that order; junction bases with no gene match: 16. This CDR3 spans 20 amino acids. Germline V lookup: CDR1 SGHTA, CDR2 FQGTGA. CDR3 protein: CASSGAGDRGPTYSNQPQHF. CDR3 coding DNA: TGTGCCAGCAGCGGCGCGGGGGACAGGGGCCCTACTTATAGCAATCAGCCCCAGCATTTT.

The chain employs TRBV4-1 and TRBJ2-7; 9 positions agree with TRBD2. This CDR3 region has 17 residues. After removal of 0 bases from V and 6 bases from J, the junction contained 12 bases not matched to a gene. Germline CDR1 and CDR2: MGHRA and YSYEKL. CDR3 loop: CASSQDVLREGGGEQYF. CDR3 in DNA: TGCGCCAGCAGCCAAGACGTTTTGCGGGAGGGCGGGGGCGAGCAGTACTTC.

This clone was recorded only once. The chain has TRBV14 and TRBJ2-2; possible D gene TRBD1, 6 bases. The CDR3 runs 15 residues. V was clipped by 5 bases and J by 5 bases, with 15 bases between them. Germline V lookup: CDR1 SGHDN, CDR2 FVKESK. The CDR3 loop is CASSKLGHLTGELFF. Here the CDR3 DNA reads TGTGCCAGCAGCAAACTGGGACATCTAACCGGGGAGCTGTTTTTT.

In DNA form, the CDR3 reads TGTGCCAGCAGCTTAGAGGGACTAGTACACAATGAGCAGTTCTTC. Translated: CASSLEGLVHNEQFF. The V gene is TRBV7-2, the J gene TRBJ2-1; 8 bases are shared with TRBD2. CDR3 length: 15 amino acids. The V gene's germline CDR1 is SGHTA and CDR2 FQGNSA. Unmatched junction bases numbered 4, after V lost 1 base and J lost 5 bases. Full variable domain (rest looked up from reference TRBV7-2 and TRBJ2-1): GAGVSQSPSNKVTEKGKDVELRCDPISGHTALYWYRQSLGQGLEFLIYFQGNSAPDKSGLPSDRFSAERTGGSVSTLTIQRTQQEDSAVYLCASSLEGLVHNEQFFGPGTRLTVL.

This sequence joins TRBV5-1 and TRBJ2-1; the match to TRBD1 covers 9 bases. This CDR3 region has 16 residues. The germline gives CDR1 SGHRS, CDR2 YFSETQ. V lost 4 bases, J lost 7 bases, and 12 bases stayed unmatched. The CDR3 region has the DNA TGCGCCAGCAGCCGATCGGGACAGGGAGGAAGGAATGAGCAGTTCTTC. It encodes CASSRSGQGGRNEQFF. The entire variable domain, with the rest obtained from reference TRBV5-1 and TRBJ2-1, is as follows: KAGVTQTPRYLIKTRGQQVTLSCSPISGHRSVSWYQQTPGQGLQFLFEYFSETQRNKGNFPGRFSGRQFSNSRSEMNVSTLELGDSALYLCASSRSGQGGRNEQFFGPGTRLTVL.

The V call is TRBV2, the J call TRBJ1-2; D is unresolved. The CDR3 has 10 amino acids. The germline V gene encodes CDR1 SNHLY and CDR2 FYNNEI. V was shortened by 6 bases and J by 5 bases, with 4 bases between the two germline ends. The CDR3 loop reads CASRGYGYTF. The CDR3 bases are TGTGCCAGCAGGGGTTATGGCTACACCTTC.

This clone was seen a few times. The chain couples TRBV28 to TRBJ1-4, with D uncertain. Germline V CDR1 and CDR2: MDHEN, SYDVKM. The CDR3 is 15 amino acids. V was cut by 5 bases and J by 8 bases, with 18 bases left in between. The CDR3 region is CASSPYSMAREKLFF. The CDR3 DNA reads as TGTGCCAGCAGTCCCTATAGTATGGCGCGCGAAAAACTGTTTTTT.